This TCR beta chain stems from a study of T cell repertoires in cytomegalovirus infection. Study-level information: CMV epitopes that were recently identified and HLA-C-restricted were used alongside well-studied HLA-B-restricted ones.

This clonotype has at least ten counts. Antigen specificity is unknown. TCRdb analysed the reads with MiXCR anew, one entry per CDR3 protein. The table includes 900,000 to 950,000 distinct CDR3 sequences, more than 25% detected once. This sequence was found in a human donor in good health (CMV status not recorded). Some clones in this sample may be carry-over from other donors' samples. This specimen consisted of cultured CD8+ T cells from PBMCs, obtained from culture after CMV antigen stimulation.

The CDR3 loop is CASSPSGLNGAGELFF. The CDR3 DNA follows: TGTGCCAGCAGCCCGTCGGGCCTGAATGGGGCCGGGGAGCTGTTTTTT. The chain carries TRBV5-4 and TRBJ2-2; D unresolved. Trimming stripped 4 bases from V and 6 bases from J, with 19 bases between. Looked up from germline, CDR1 is SGHNT and CDR2 is YYREEE (reference sequence). The CDR3 runs 16 residues.